Listed below are T cell receptor beta chains from one sample, sequenced in a study of T cell responses to AZD1222 COVID-19 vaccine. Sequenced by immunoSEQ multiplex PCR; TCRdb stores in-frame clones only, minus some. The sample carries 120,000 to 150,000 clones, about 92% recorded once. The starting material was peripheral blood, obtained on day 0 of MenACWY control vaccination. Receptor source: an adult in good health. Both conserved end residues are part of each CDR3.

j_call cdr3_length v_call cdr3_aa
TRBJ2-6 19 TRBV27 CASSPRTGRSFSGANVLTF
TRBJ2-5 16 TRBV9 CASSARDRGFSETQYF
TRBJ2-3 14 TRBV9 CASSAGGGPDTQYF
TRBJ1-2 16 TRBV4-1 CASSQDPQRLNYGYTF
TRBJ2-2 13 TRBV9 CASSLRLIGELFF
TRBJ1-3 16 TRBV2 CASMGLARSSGNTIYF
TRBJ2-7 11 TRBV20-1 CSASPVNEQYF
TRBJ2-6 17 TRBV18 CASSPTEGGSGANVLTF
TRBJ1-1 12 TRBV7-2 CASSLENTEAFF
TRBJ1-5 15 TRBV2 CASSEDGGSNQPQHF
TRBJ2-1 13 TRBV5-1 CASSLDFEGEQFF
TRBJ1-6 16 TRBV28 CASSATAGSYNSPLHF
TRBJ1-2 13 TRBV7-2 CASSPTGSYGYTF
TRBJ1-2 15 TRBV28 CASNNGGVSNYGYTF
TRBJ1-3 14 TRBV5-6 CASSLVGYGNTIYF
TRBJ1-2 13 TRBV7-2 CASSLEVVQGYTF
TRBJ1-3 17 TRBV4-1 CASSQGRMGVSGNTIYF
TRBJ2-7 13 TRBV7-3 CASSLTQGEEQYF
TRBJ2-1 16 TRBV29-1 CSVEPPTGGSYNEQFF
TRBJ1-2 14 TRBV7-9 CASSPGQGALGYTF
TRBJ1-1 13 TRBV5-4 CASSLIGVTEAFF
TRBJ2-1 13 TRBV27 CASSLTRGNEQFF
TRBJ1-1 14 TRBV7-9 CASSLAPPNTEAFF